These 2 T cell receptor beta chains originate from one sample sequenced in a study of blood T cell repertoires in COVID-19. The table came from immunoSEQ multiplex PCR; TCRdb's copy has only in-frame clones and leaves some out. The data contain around 170,000 clones, about 89% of them singletons. Sequencing used peripheral blood. Every receptor here comes from a man between 60 and 75 years old with acute or convalescent COVID-19.

Comments on this clone: Sequence at one end of the junction differs from germline and may be a read error. The chain uses TRBV12-3 or TRBV12-4 and TRBJ1-1; TRBD1 is a possible D gene (5 bases). The CDR3 has 13 amino acids. The DNA of the CDR3 is TGTGCCAGCATTCCTGACAGAAACACTGAAGTTTTCTTT. As protein: CASIPDRNTEVFF.

The V and J genes are TRBV5-1 and TRBJ1-1, with D maybe TRBD1 (5 bases). The CDR3 is made up of 13 amino acids. Trimming cost V 0 bases and J 5 bases, with 8 bases left between them. The germline CDR1 and CDR2 sequences are SGHRS and YFSETQ. DNA for the CDR3: TGCGCCAGCAGCTTGGGGGGGAGGACTGAAGCTTTCTTT. Residues: CASSLGGRTEAFF.